This TCR beta chain is drawn from a study of T cell responses to AZD1222 COVID-19 vaccine. Study observations and caveats: Samples come after the peak T cell response, not at day 14. The donor group comprised mostly white British people and more females; the analysis possibly underestimated clonal diversity. Recipients of AZD1222 seropositive at baseline numbered only six or seven. Targeting of unmutated variant regions was reportedly seen in nearly half of spike-specific TCRs.

Concerning this clone: Its antigen is unknown.

Assay: immunoSEQ multiplex PCR; the TCRdb copy retains only in-frame clones and omits some. In the table there are about 100,000 clones, about 89% of which are singletons. The germline V gene has CDR1 MDHEN and CDR2 SYDVKM. The V and J ends lost 8 bases and 2 bases respectively, with 12 bases between them. This CDR3 comprises 13 residues. The chain recombines TRBV28 with TRBJ1-1; D unclear. The sequencing here drew on peripheral blood, taken 28 days after the second dose of the MenACWY control vaccine. The sequence derives from an adult who received the MenACWY meningococcal vaccine as a control. CDR3 sequence: CASPDRLNTEAFF. The CDR3 DNA follows: TGTGCCAGCCCAGACCGCCTCAACACTGAAGCTTTCTTT.